This T cell receptor beta chain was recorded in a study of response to subunit inactivated influenza vaccine. Study outcomes and limitations: Authors suggested that a seasonal influenza vaccination recruits few new T cells each time.

The germline V gene has CDR1 SNHLY and CDR2 FYNNEI. The CDR3 is 14 residues long. The junction had 8 bases not matched to a gene; V was cut back by 4 bases and J by 6 bases. In the case of this clonotype: The target antigen is unknown.

In TCRdb, the RT-PCR reads were re-called with MiXCR into one record per CDR3 protein. The sample gives some 300,000 distinct CDR3 sequences, about 20% of which show up once; around 10% is in the top ten. V gene TRBV2 combines with J gene TRBJ2-7; 8 bases are a match to TRBD1. The sample consisted of PBMCs from blood, taken less than 22 months after vaccination. The TCR originated in a man between 50 and 75 years old who received an inactivated influenza vaccine. DNA of the CDR3: TGTGCCAGCAGTGTAACGGACAGGGTGGGCGAGCAGTACTTC. Translated: CASSVTDRVGEQYF.